The rows below give T cell receptor beta chains drawn from one sample of a study of T cell changes during pregnancy in multiple sclerosis. Here immunoSEQ multiplex PCR was the method, and the copy in TCRdb shows in-frame clones only, minus some. The sample contains some 40,000 clones, nearly 90% of which appear only once. Sequences were derived from CD8+ T cells from peripheral blood mononuclear cells, sampled in the first trimester of pregnancy. These receptors were taken from a female donor with multiple sclerosis, enrolled in a pregnancy study. Both conserved end residues are trimmed from each CDR3.

14 TRBJ1-1 TRBV11-2 ASSSTSTAMNTEAF
11 TRBJ2-1 TRBV19 ASSQGDENEQF
12 TRBJ2-1 TRBV5-6 ASSFGGSGNEQF
10 TRBJ1-1 TRBV29-1 SVWTENTEAF
12 TRBJ2-5 TRBV15 ATRPGLLQETQY
13 TRBJ1-2 TRBV5-1 ASSWQTGGYGGYT
18 TRBJ2-5 TRBV4-3 ASSQEFGSGEADIQETQY
13 TRBJ1-2 TRBV7-6 ASSAYMRSGVGYT
13 TRBJ1-6 TRBV9 ASSPGTWDNSPLH
15 TRBJ1-1 TRBV7-9 ASSLAPGQGANTEAF
13 TRBJ2-7 TRBV25-1 ASSSTGGGPYEQY
14 TRBJ2-5 TRBV2 ASSNPPGGELKTQY
10 TRBJ2-7 TRBV7-9 ASSLRPDEQY
14 TRBJ2-3 TRBV6-4 ASSDSGGGALDTQY
13 TRBJ1-1 TRBV27 ASSLAGTANTEAF
12 TRBJ1-5 TRBV2 ASSEIAGNQPQH
11 TRBJ2-2 TRBV7-9 ASRPRVTGELF
13 TRBJ1-6 TRBV2 ASTGTGGSSSPLH
10 TRBJ1-2 TRBV4-2 AIQGAQSGYT
14 TRBJ2-2 TRBV7-3 ASSVQGAVNTGELF
11 TRBJ2-7 TRBV5-6 ASSSGLDYEQY
15 TRBJ2-5 TRBV7-6 ASSLGLAGGRGETQY
15 TRBJ2-1 TRBV7-2 ASSLGRQGETYNEQF
11 TRBJ2-5 TRBV10-2 ASSDQNQETQY
15 TRBJ2-3 TRBV9 ASSLRTSGGVADTQY
13 TRBJ2-1 TRBV6-4 ASSDSAGGNNEQF
14 TRBJ2-3 TRBV7-9 ASSPRAGLDPDTQY
11 TRBJ1-1 TRBV19 ASSHRVDTEAF
13 TRBJ2-5 TRBV10-3 AASWGGLKKETQY
13 TRBJ2-7 TRBV6-5 ASSYSAQGGYEQY
11 TRBJ1-1 TRBV7-6 ASSRTLNTEAF
12 TRBJ1-1 TRBV2 ASSEDRGGTEAF
12 TRBJ1-2 TRBV7-6 ASSSTTDSYGYT
13 TRBJ1-6 TRBV5-6 ASSLGVAGNSPLH
18 TRBJ1-1 TRBV7-6 ASSLSPSLRGQGVYTEAF
13 TRBJ2-3 TRBV10-3 AIRTSGGEIDTQY
13 TRBJ1-2 TRBV4-2 ASSKGEGVNYGYT
10 TRBJ1-2 TRBV4-1 ASSPSGNGYT
14 TRBJ2-7 TRBV7-9 ASSPEAGTGAYEQY
14 TRBJ2-5 TRBV5-4 ASSLSSGGGQETQY
11 TRBJ2-7 TRBV2 ASSDRGDYEQY
13 TRBJ1-1 TRBV4-3 ASSQLDRLMSEAF
13 TRBJ2-1 TRBV7-6 ASSFPPGTDNEQF
12 TRBJ2-7 TRBV5-6 ASSWGQGVYEQY
14 TRBJ1-2 TRBV10-3 AISDSREGEAHGYT
15 TRBJ1-3 TRBV30 AWSVGGWLGAGNTIY
12 TRBJ1-1 TRBV6-4 ASTSGEGASEAF
12 TRBJ2-2 TRBV9 ASSVSGVPGELF
11 TRBJ1-4 TRBV19 ASSIVLYEKLF
14 TRBJ1-6 TRBV13 ASSATAGGRFSPLH
13 TRBJ2-1 TRBV5-5 ASSRLAGGWNEQF
15 TRBJ2-3 TRBV7-9 ASSHPGDRGGTDTQY
12 TRBJ1-3 TRBV27 ASSFRGSGNTIY
12 TRBJ1-2 TRBV7-3 ASSSGAQGDGYT
12 TRBJ1-4 TRBV23-1 ASSQTGLNEKLF
11 TRBJ1-2 TRBV30 AWSTGQGYGYT
12 TRBJ2-5 TRBV2 ASRALGPQETQY
13 TRBJ2-7 TRBV4-3 ASSYSGTGEREQY
9 TRBJ2-5 TRBV29-1 SVGSGETQY
14 TRBJ2-7 TRBV7-6 ASSENAGQGAGEQY